The source of this T cell receptor (beta chain) is a study of T cells in Graves' hyperthyroidism and ophthalmopathy. Study context: Initial diagnosis, before any treatment, was when peripheral blood was collected.

CDR3 length: 16 residues. Per germline, CDR1 MDHEN and CDR2 SYDVKM. Trimming left V 6 bases short and J 6 bases short, with 21 bases between. The CDR3 regions of TCR beta were amplified from RNA transcripts. A set of HTBI primers served as the primers for a first-round RT-PCR of the TCR CDR3. TCRdb fed the multiplex PCR reads into MiXCR, producing one record per CDR3 protein. The sample holds fewer than 350,000 distinct CDR3 sequences; under 25% are singletons and the top ten take roughly 52%. Diagnosis of hyperthyroidism was new in patients aged 18 to 65, and its duration was under 2 months. The sample comprised blood. J is TRBJ2-4 and V is TRBV28; D tentatively fits TRBD1 or TRBD2 (6 bases each). The clonotype comes from a woman aged 50 to 65 with Graves' hyperthyroidism. As DNA, the CDR3 is TGTGCCAGCAGCCAACTAATTGGCAGGGGAGGAAACATTCAGTACTTC. Translated: CASSQLIGRGGNIQYF.